The 8 T cell receptor beta chains below all came from one sample that was sequenced in a study of HIV-infected children after antiretroviral therapy interruption. Treatment given: PENTA 11 planned treatment interruption arm or continuous ART arm. Unique molecular identifiers were included in an RNA-based 3' RACE TCR library. TCRdb analysed the 3' RACE reads with MiXCR anew, one entry per CDR3 protein. The data contain about 46,000 distinct CDR3 sequences, around 4.5% of them singletons. The input for sequencing was CD45RA+ CD4+ T cells from PBMCs, pooled from several time points, taken from a donor given antiretroviral therapy, either interrupted or continuous. Noted subset: naive CD4+ CD45RA+ CD45RO- T cells. The receptors stem from a pool of human donors with HIV.

This clonotype was observed at least ten times. V usage is TRBV11-2 and J usage is TRBJ2-1, with D possibly TRBD1 on 6 matching bases. Germline V gives CDR1 SGHAT, CDR2 FQNNGV. Trimming stripped 5 bases from V and 6 bases from J, with 14 bases between. The CDR3 is made up of 14 amino acids. DNA of the CDR3: TGTGCCAGCAGCGCGCACCGGGACATCAATGAGCAGTTCTTC. This encodes CASSAHRDINEQFF.

This clonotype was seen at least ten times. The V call is TRBV20-1, the J call TRBJ1-5; TRBD1 agrees at 9 bases. J was trimmed by 2 bases and V by 3 bases; bases with no gene match: 2. Germline lookup yields CDR1 DFQATT and CDR2 SNEGSKA (reference sequence). CDR3 length equals 14 residues. CDR3 sequence (DNA): TGCAGTGCTAGGGACAGGGGTCGCAATCAGCCCCAGCATTTT. As protein: CSARDRGRNQPQHF.

This clonotype was counted many times. The chain uses TRBV10-3 and TRBJ2-4; 9 positions agree with TRBD1. The germline V gene encodes CDR1 ENHRY and CDR2 SYGVKD. This CDR3 spans 18 amino acids. J was trimmed by 0 bases and V by 6 bases; bases with no gene match: 12. CDR3 in DNA: TGTGCCATCAGCGACCCTCCCGGGACAGGGCTAGCCAAAAACATTCAGTACTTC. Protein product: CAISDPPGTGLAKNIQYF.

The table lists this clonotype with many counts. CDR3 region: CAWSGGELYF. For the CDR3, the DNA is TGTGCCTGGAGTGGGGGAGAGTTATACTTC. The chain employs TRBV30 and TRBJ2-7; weak D call: TRBD2 (5 bases). CDR1 and CDR2 (germline): GTSNPN, SVGIG (reference sequence). CDR3 length equals 10 residues. V dropped 1 base and J dropped 13 bases, with 11 bases sitting between them.

This clonotype was recorded at least ten times. The rearrangement joins TRBV30 to TRBJ2-2; no firm D call. Trimming stripped 8 bases from V and 0 bases from J, with 13 bases between. CDR1 and CDR2 (germline): GTSNPN, SVGIG (reference sequence). CDR3 length: 14 residues. CDR3 protein: CAARRSSNTGELFF. Here the CDR3 DNA reads TGTGCCGCGAGAAGGTCGTCGAACACCGGGGAGCTGTTTTTT.

This clonotype was seen ten or more times. The genes are TRBV28 and TRBJ1-3; no reliable D call. CDR1 is MDHEN, CDR2 SYDVKM, per germline. There are 13 residues in the CDR3. V shed 7 bases and J shed 8 bases, with 15 bases lying between them. The CDR3 is CASTQALKYTIYF. For the CDR3, the DNA is TGTGCCAGCACCCAGGCCTTAAAGTACACCATATATTTT. The full variable domain, rest sourced from reference TRBV28 and TRBJ1-3, is DVKVTQSSRYLVKRTGEKVFLECVQDMDHENMFWYRQDPGLGLRLIYFSYDVKMKEKGDIPEGYSVSREKKERFSLILESASTNQTSMYLCASTQALKYTIYFGEGSWLTVV.

This clonotype was detected ten times or more. This chain links TRBV19 with TRBJ2-7; the D gene could be TRBD1 or TRBD2 (5 bases each). Trimming removed 5 bases from V and 2 bases from J, with 13 bases in between. CDR1 is LNHDA and CDR2 is SQIVND in the germline V gene (reference sequence). This CDR3 has 14 residues. The CDR3 region is CASSPGTETYEQYF. The DNA of the CDR3 is TGTGCCAGTAGTCCCGGGACGGAGACCTACGAGCAGTACTTC.

This clonotype was recorded many times. Here the CDR3 reads CASSHYNSPLHF. In DNA, the CDR3 is TGTGCCAGCAGTCATTATAATTCACCCCTCCACTTT. This chain joins TRBV6-6 and TRBJ1-6; no clear D gene. V was cut by 5 bases and J by 4 bases, with 3 bases left in between. Germline V gene data show CDR1 as MNHNY and CDR2 as SVGAGI (reference sequence). The CDR3 covers 12 residues.